The source of this T cell receptor beta chain is a study of control samples from healthy donors and cancer patients. TCRdb's table, derived via immunoSEQ multiplex PCR, lists solely in-frame clones and lacks some. The table has roughly 38,000 clones, roughly 83% seen once. The source is a man aged 55-75 years in good health. Sequenced material: blood.

The CDR3 nucleotides read TGTGCCAGCAGCGTCCTAGGACAGGGCTATGAAAAACTGTTTTTT. Encoded protein: CASSVLGQGYEKLFF. The rearrangement joins TRBV5-5 to TRBJ1-4; 8 bases align to TRBD1. Per the germline V gene, CDR1 is SGHKS and CDR2 is YYEKEE (reference sequence). The CDR3 sequence is 15 residues long. J lost 6 bases, V lost 4 bases, and 8 bases had no gene match. Filled out from reference TRBV5-5 and TRBJ1-4, the complete variable domain reads DAGVTQSPTHLIKTRGQQVTLRCSPISGHKSVSWYQQVLGQGPQFIFQYYEKEERGRGNFPDRFSARQFPNYSSELNVNALLLGDSALYLCASSVLGQGYEKLFFGSGTQLSVL.